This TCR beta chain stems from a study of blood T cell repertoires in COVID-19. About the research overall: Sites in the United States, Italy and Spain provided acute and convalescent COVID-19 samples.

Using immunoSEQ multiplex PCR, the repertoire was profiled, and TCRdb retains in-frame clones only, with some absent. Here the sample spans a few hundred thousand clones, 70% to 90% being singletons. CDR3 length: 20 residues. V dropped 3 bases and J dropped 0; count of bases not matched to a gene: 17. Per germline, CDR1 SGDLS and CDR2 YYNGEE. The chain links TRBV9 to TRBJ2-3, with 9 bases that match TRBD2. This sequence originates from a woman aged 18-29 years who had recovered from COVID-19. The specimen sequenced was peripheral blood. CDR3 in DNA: TGTGCCAGCAGCGGCCCTACTAGCGGGTCAACCTATACTAGCACAGATACGCAGTATTTT. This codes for CASSGPTSGSTYTSTDTQYF.